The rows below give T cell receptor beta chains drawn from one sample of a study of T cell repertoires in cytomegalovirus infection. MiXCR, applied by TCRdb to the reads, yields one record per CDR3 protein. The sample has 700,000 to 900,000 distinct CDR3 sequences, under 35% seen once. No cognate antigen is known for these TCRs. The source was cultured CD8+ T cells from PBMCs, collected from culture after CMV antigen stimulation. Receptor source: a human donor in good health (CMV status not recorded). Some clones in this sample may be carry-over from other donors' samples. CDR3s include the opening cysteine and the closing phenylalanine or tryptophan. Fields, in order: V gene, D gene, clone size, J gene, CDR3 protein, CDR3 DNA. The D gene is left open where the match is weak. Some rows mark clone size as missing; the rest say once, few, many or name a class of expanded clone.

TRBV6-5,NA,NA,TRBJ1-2,CASSHRGDVGYTF,TGTGCCAGCAGCCACCGGGGGGACGTAGGCTACACCTTC
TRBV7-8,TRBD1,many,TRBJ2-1,CASSLRDRGQVYNEQFF,TGTGCCAGCAGCCTCCGGGACAGGGGGCAAGTATACAATGAGCAGTTCTTC
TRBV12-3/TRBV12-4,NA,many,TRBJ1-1,CASSLTSSLNTEAFF,TGTGCCAGCAGTTTAACCTCTAGTCTGAACACTGAAGCTTTCTTT
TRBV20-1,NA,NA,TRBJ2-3,CSARDMAKGDTQYF,TGCAGTGCTAGAGATATGGCTAAGGGGGATACGCAGTATTTT
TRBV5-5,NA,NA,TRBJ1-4,CASSLGLELFF,TGTGCCAGCAGCTTGGGGTTGGAACTGTTTTTT
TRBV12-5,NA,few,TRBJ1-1,CASGFGPGKENTEAFF,TGTGCTAGTGGTTTCGGACCGGGCAAGGAGAACACTGAAGCTTTCTTT
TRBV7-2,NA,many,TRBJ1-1,CASSLAPGEAFF,TGTGCCAGCAGCTTAGCGCCGGGTGAAGCTTTCTTT
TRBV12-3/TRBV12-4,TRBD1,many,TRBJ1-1,CASTFWTGMMNTEAFF,TGTGCCAGCACCTTTTGGACAGGGATGATGAACACTGAAGCTTTCTTT
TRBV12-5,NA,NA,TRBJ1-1,CASGLGGGHLTEAFF,TGTGCTAGTGGTTTGGGGGGAGGGCATCTTACTGAAGCTTTCTTT
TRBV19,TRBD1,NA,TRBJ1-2,CASIPGGGWFGYTF,TGTGCCAGTATCCCGGGAGGGGGCTGGTTTGGCTACACCTTC
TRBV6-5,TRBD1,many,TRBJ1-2,CASSYSGQGAYYGYTF,TGTGCCAGCAGTTACTCGGGACAGGGGGCATACTATGGCTACACCTTC
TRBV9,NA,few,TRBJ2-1,CASSVRENEQFF,TGTGCCAGCAGCGTTCGGGAAAATGAGCAGTTCTTC
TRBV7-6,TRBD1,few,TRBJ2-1,CASSPWTGQSSYNEQFF,TGTGCCAGCAGCCCCTGGACAGGGCAAAGCTCCTACAATGAGCAGTTCTTC
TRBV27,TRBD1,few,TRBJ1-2,CASSPLGQGAHLYGYTF,TGTGCCAGCAGTCCGTTAGGACAGGGGGCTCACCTCTATGGCTACACCTTC
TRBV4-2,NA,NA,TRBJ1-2,CASTLDRTSNYGYTF,TGTGCCAGCACCCTAGACAGGACCTCTAACTATGGCTACACCTTC
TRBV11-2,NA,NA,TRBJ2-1,CASSLKRVEQFF,TGTGCCAGCAGCTTAAAAAGGGTTGAGCAGTTCTTC
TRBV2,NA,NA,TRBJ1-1,CASSEAGGSLAEAFF,TGTGCCAGCAGTGAAGCGGGGGGTTCTCTGGCTGAAGCTTTCTTT
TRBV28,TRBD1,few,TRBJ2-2,CASGPRDRTYTGELFF,TGTGCCAGCGGACCCCGGGACAGGACTTACACCGGGGAGCTGTTTTTT
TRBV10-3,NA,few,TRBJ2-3,CAISESQGIPDTQYF,TGTGCCATCAGTGAGTCGCAGGGAATTCCAGATACGCAGTATTTT
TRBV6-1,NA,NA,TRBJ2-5,CASSLRKLAPFETQYF,TGTGCCAGCAGTCTACGAAAACTAGCCCCGTTTGAGACCCAGTACTTC
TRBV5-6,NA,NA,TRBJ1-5,CASSLRAYSNQPQHF,TGTGCCAGCAGCTTGAGGGCGTATAGCAATCAGCCCCAGCATTTT
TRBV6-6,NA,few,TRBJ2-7,CASSLGRRNEQYF,TGTGCCAGCAGCTTAGGTAGGAGGAACGAGCAGTACTTC
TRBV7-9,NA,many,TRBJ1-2,CASSRPGSYGYTF,TGTGCCAGCAGCCGTCCAGGTTCCTATGGCTACACCTTC
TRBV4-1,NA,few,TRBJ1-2,CASSPTPSADYGYTF,TGCGCCAGCAGCCCGACTCCCTCCGCCGACTATGGCTACACCTTC